This paragraph covers one TCR beta chain sequence. Its cognate antigen is unknown. This sample is part of a study of cytomegalovirus exposure and HLA in healthy donors. Whole-study results and caveats: Cytomegalovirus association was listed for about 160 TCR beta chains.

Profiling relied on immunoSEQ multiplex PCR, and the TCRdb table lists in-frame clones only, not all of them. The data contain 110,000 or so clones, approximately 90% of them singletons. The CDR3 is made up of 17 amino acids. Per the germline V gene, CDR1 is SGHNT and CDR2 is YYREEE (reference sequence). The V gene end was trimmed by 3 bases and the J gene end by 1 base; junction bases not matched to a gene: 6. Source material: PBMCs. The rearrangement uses TRBV5-4 and TRBJ2-1, with 11 bases identical to TRBD2. This TCR was recovered from a man aged 18 to 30 in good health and CMV-seropositive. The CDR3 DNA follows: TGTGCCAGCAGCTGGGGGGGACTAGCGGCATCCTACAATGAGCAGTTCTTC. This codes for CASSWGGLAASYNEQFF.